One sample yielded the 9 T cell receptor beta chains listed below, sequenced in a study of shared clonotypes between healthy human individuals. Here immunoSEQ multiplex PCR was the method, and the copy in TCRdb shows in-frame clones only, minus some. The sample includes 2 million to 2.5 million clones, about 92% seen only once; the top ten take 0.39%. Sequencing was done on a sample of naive CD4+ T cells from PBMCs. Subset specified: CD45RA+ positively selected. These receptors came from a man younger than 30 in good health. Some clones in this sample may be carry-over from other donors' samples.

V usage is TRBV7-2 and J usage is TRBJ2-3; D unresolved. Germline V lookup: CDR1 SGHTA, CDR2 FQGNSA. This CDR3 has 13 amino acids. Trimming took 5 bases from V and 5 from J, leaving 11 bases between them. The CDR3 protein is CASSTDLQDTQYF. The CDR3 nucleotides are TGTGCCAGCAGCACGGATTTACAAGATACGCAGTATTTT.

The V call is TRBV6-5, the J call TRBJ2-1; no firm D call. The CDR3 is 11 amino acids. The germline gives CDR1 MNHEY, CDR2 SVGAGI. CDR3: CVSSSYNEQFF. DNA of the CDR3: TGTGTTAGTAGTTCCTACAATGAGCAGTTCTTC.

This chain links TRBV15 with TRBJ1-5; no clear D gene. The V gene lost 1 base and the J gene lost 5 bases, with 12 bases spanning the gap. The length of the CDR3 is 15 residues. Germline CDR1 and CDR2: LNHNV and YYDKDF (reference sequence). CDR3 nucleotide sequence: TGTGCCACCAGCAGAGCTTGGAAGGGCTATCAGCCCCAGCATTTT. It specifies CATSRAWKGYQPQHF.

This clone is a singleton in its sample. This chain links TRBV27 with TRBJ2-7, with 8 nucleotides matching TRBD1. CDR3 length: 14 amino acids. CDR1 is MNHEY, CDR2 SMNVEV, per germline (reference sequence). V lost 3 bases and J lost 11; bases outside the gene matches: 12. The CDR3 coding sequence is TGTGCCAGCAGTTTCACCGGGACAGGCGGGGAGAAGTACTTC. Amino acid sequence: CASSFTGTGGEKYF.

This clone was detected many times. One end of the junction fails to match germline, which may point to a read error. CDR3 amino acids: CAWRQGPKYGYTF. CDR3 bases: TGTGCCTGGAGACAGGGCCCTAAGTATGGCTACACCTTC. The chain is built from TRBV30 and TRBJ1-2, with a weak D call TRBD1 (6 bases). Per germline, CDR1 GTSNPN and CDR2 SVGIG (reference sequence). This CDR3 has 13 residues. The full variable domain, in which reference TRBV30 and TRBJ1-2 provide the parts outside the CDR3, is SQTIHQWPATLVQPVGSPLSLECTVEGTSNPNLYWYRQAAGRGLQLLFYSVGIGQISSEVPQNLSASRPQDRQFILSSKKLLLSDSGFYLCAWRQGPKYGYTFGSGTRLTVV.

A remark on this clone: The identical CDR3 is also encoded by other nucleotide sequences in the sample. The chain uses TRBV6-5 and TRBJ2-3; D may be TRBD1 or TRBD2 (5 bases each). Trimming stripped 6 bases from V and 2 bases from J, with 9 bases between. Germline V gene data show CDR1 as MNHEY and CDR2 as SVGAGI. The CDR3 totals 13 residues. The CDR3 DNA reads TGTGCCAGCAGCCCAGGGACCACAGATACGCAGTATTTT. Protein: CASSPGTTDTQYF.

Only one count was recorded for this clone. The V gene is TRBV5-1, the J gene TRBJ1-2, with D possibly being TRBD1 (5 bases). The length of the CDR3 is 14 residues. Germline-derived CDR1 and CDR2 are SGHRS and YFSETQ. Between the trimmed V and J ends, which lost 4 bases and 0 bases, there was a span of 10 bases. CDR3 loop: CASSVSGTNYGYTF. CDR3 coding DNA: TGCGCCAGCAGCGTTTCAGGGACTAACTATGGCTACACCTTC.

This clone was found once. The rearrangement joins TRBV19 to TRBJ1-1; 11 bases agree with TRBD1. The CDR3 sequence is 13 residues long. CDR1 LNHDA and CDR2 SQIVND come from the germline V gene (reference sequence). V shed 6 bases, J shed 4 bases, and the junction held 1 base outside the gene matches. The CDR3 region is CASRGQGATEAFF. The CDR3 DNA reads as TGTGCCAGTAGAGGACAGGGGGCCACTGAAGCTTTCTTT.

This clone was seen a single time. J is TRBJ1-2 and V is TRBV4-1; D perhaps matches TRBD1 (6 bases). Germline V CDR1 and CDR2: MGHRA, YSYEKL. With 2 bases removed from V and 0 bases from J, the gap between germline ends came to 10 bases. This CDR3 has 15 amino acids. The CDR3: CASSQTGRTNYGYTF. The CDR3 nucleotides are TGCGCCAGCAGCCAAACAGGGAGAACTAACTATGGCTACACCTTC.